This is a list of T cell receptor beta chains from one sample in a study of OX40 agonist ivuxolimab in advanced cancers. The protocol was immunoSEQ multiplex PCR, while the TCRdb copy is restricted to in-frame clones and leaves out a portion. The sample lists over 65,000 clones, 80% to 85% occurring once. The sequencing used CD4+ or CD8+ T cells sorted from blood, collected in a trial of the OX40 agonist ivuxolimab. The receptors originated from an adult with an advanced solid tumor such as melanoma, head and neck, liver or kidney cancer. The CDR3 runs from the conserved cysteine through the conserved F or W. The size field is filled for only some rows; it gives once, few, many or a size class.

abundance | j_gene | v_gene | CDR3aa
NA | TRBJ1-3 | TRBV2 | CASAEGISQDTIYF
NA | TRBJ2-2 | TRBV29-1 | CSGYYAGELFF
NA | TRBJ1-3 | TRBV6-5 | CASSYSGTTGNTIYF
NA | TRBJ2-5 | TRBV6-1 | CASSEETQYF
NA | TRBJ2-2 | TRBV9 | CASSVGGRRGGELFF
NA | TRBJ2-3 | TRBV5-4 | CASSLSYSTDTQYF
NA | TRBJ2-5 | TRBV5-4 | CASSFRGPQETQYF
NA | TRBJ2-3 | TRBV18 | CASSPSGGPSTDTQYF
few | TRBJ2-1 | TRBV7-6 | CASSFRLGNEQFF
NA | TRBJ2-3 | TRBV5-5 | CASSSLPGQSSTDTQYF
NA | TRBJ1-2 | TRBV7-2 | CASSPRPDGYTF
NA | TRBJ2-3 | TRBV6-1 | CALARRTDTQYF
NA | TRBJ2-7 | TRBV27 | CASRTGVNSYEQYF
NA | TRBJ2-7 | TRBV2 | CASNWDTIYEQYF
NA | TRBJ1-1 | TRBV9 | CASSARLRPGNTEAFF
NA | TRBJ2-4 | TRBV4-2 | CASSQVVDGLAKNIQYF
NA | TRBJ2-3 | TRBV10-1 | CASSEFSGRDTDTQYF
NA | TRBJ1-6 | TRBV15 | CATSRGQGSSPLHF
NA | TRBJ2-7 | TRBV19 | CASSIDSGTARYEQYF
NA | TRBJ2-5 | TRBV7-8 | CASTLPSTETQYF
NA | TRBJ2-2 | TRBV7-2 | CASSIIVGTGELFF
NA | TRBJ2-6 | TRBV19 | CASSMGYGANVLTF
NA | TRBJ2-7 | TRBV5-1 | CASSSGQAPYEQYF
NA | TRBJ1-4 | TRBV10-3 | CAIGGNGEKLFF
NA | TRBJ1-1 | TRBV19 | CASSMGGEYTEAFF
NA | TRBJ2-4 | TRBV28 | CASGSLGGALAKNIQYF
NA | TRBJ2-7 | TRBV29-1 | CSVEVGGLYEQYF
few | TRBJ2-3 | TRBV11-1 | CASSARDSTDTQYF
NA | TRBJ2-4 | TRBV14 | CASSPLGGRGIQYF
NA | TRBJ1-4 | TRBV4-2 | CASSQKGHSFNEKLFF
NA | TRBJ1-5 | TRBV15 | CATSRDISNQPQHF
few | TRBJ2-3 | TRBV11-3 | CASSPRQGATDTQYF
NA | TRBJ2-1 | TRBV5-1 | CASSQGNVHNEQFF
NA | TRBJ1-5 | TRBV7-2 | CASSQTGQGKGGNQPQHF
NA | TRBJ1-4 | TRBV6-5 | CASSYSKRANEKLFF
NA | TRBJ2-3 | TRBV5-6 | CASSLGTGIDTQYF
NA | TRBJ1-5 | TRBV18 | CASSPRAEHSNQPQHF